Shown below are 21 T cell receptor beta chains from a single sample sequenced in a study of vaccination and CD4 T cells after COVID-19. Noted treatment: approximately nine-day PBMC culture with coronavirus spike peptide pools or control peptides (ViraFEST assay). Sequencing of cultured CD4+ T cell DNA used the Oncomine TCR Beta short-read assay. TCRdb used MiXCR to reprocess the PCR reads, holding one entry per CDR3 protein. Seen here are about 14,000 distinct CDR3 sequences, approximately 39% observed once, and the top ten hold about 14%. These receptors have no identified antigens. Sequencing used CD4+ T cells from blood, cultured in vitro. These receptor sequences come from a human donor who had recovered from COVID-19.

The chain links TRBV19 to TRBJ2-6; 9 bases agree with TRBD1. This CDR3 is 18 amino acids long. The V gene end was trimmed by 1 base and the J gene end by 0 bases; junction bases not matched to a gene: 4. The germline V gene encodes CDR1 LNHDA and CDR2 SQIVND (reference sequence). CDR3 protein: CASSIGTGVGSGANVLTF. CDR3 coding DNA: TGTGCCAGTAGTATAGGGACAGGGGTCGGCTCTGGGGCCAACGTCCTGACTTTC. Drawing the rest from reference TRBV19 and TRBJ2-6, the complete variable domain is DGGITQSPKYLFRKEGQNVTLSCEQNLNHDAMYWYRQDPGQGLRLIYYSQIVNDFQKGDIAEGYSVSREKKESFPLTVTSAQKNPTAFYLCASSIGTGVGSGANVLTFGAGSRLTVL.

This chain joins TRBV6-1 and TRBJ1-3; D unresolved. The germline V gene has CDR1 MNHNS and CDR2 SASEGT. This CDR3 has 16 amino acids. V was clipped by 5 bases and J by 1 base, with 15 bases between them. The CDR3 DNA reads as TGTGCCAGCAGTACATCCGGTCGACTGTCTGGAAACACCATATATTTT. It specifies CASSTSGRLSGNTIYF.

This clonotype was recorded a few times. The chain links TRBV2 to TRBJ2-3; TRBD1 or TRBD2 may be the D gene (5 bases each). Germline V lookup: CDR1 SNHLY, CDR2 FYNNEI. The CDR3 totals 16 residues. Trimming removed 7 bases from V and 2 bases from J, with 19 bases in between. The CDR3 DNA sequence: TGTGCCAGCACACAAGGCCCACTCGGGGCCACAGATACGCAGTATTTT. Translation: CASTQGPLGATDTQYF.

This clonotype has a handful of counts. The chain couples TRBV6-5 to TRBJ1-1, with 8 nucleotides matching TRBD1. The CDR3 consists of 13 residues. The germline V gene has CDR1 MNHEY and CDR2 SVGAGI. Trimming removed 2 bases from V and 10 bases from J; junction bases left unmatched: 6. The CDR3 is CASSYLGQEAAFF. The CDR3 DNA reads TGTGCCAGCAGTTACCTGGGACAGGAAGCAGCTTTCTTT.

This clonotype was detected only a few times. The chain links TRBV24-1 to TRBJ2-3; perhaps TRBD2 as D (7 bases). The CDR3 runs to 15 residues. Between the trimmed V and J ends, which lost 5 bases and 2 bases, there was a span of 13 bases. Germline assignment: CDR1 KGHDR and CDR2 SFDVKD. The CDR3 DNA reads TGTGCCACCAGTGTTGGGGGGGGCTACACAGATACGCAGTATTTT. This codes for CATSVGGGYTDTQYF.

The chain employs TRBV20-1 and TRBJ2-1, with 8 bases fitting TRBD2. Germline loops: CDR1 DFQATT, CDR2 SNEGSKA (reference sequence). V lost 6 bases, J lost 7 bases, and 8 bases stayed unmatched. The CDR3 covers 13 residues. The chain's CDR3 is CSARGGNFNEQFF. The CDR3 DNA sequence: TGCAGTGCCCGGGGGGGAAACTTTAATGAGCAGTTCTTC.

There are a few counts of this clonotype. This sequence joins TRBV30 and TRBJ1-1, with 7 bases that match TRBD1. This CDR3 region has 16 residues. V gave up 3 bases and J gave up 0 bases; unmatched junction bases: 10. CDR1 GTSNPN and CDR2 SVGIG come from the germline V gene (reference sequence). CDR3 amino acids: CAWSSEWDSMNTEAFF. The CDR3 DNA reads TGTGCCTGGAGCAGCGAGTGGGACAGCATGAACACTGAAGCTTTCTTT.

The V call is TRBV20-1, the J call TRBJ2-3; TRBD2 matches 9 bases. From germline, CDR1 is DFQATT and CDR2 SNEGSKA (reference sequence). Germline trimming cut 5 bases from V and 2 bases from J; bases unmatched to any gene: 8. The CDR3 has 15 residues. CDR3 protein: CSAFLTSGHTDTQYF. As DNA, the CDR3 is TGCAGTGCTTTTTTGACTAGCGGACACACAGATACGCAGTATTTT.

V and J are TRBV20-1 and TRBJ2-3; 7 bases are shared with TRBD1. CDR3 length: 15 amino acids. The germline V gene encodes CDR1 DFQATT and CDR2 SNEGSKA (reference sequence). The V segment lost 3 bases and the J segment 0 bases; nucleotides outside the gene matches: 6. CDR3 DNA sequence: TGCAGTGCTAGGGAAGGGACAGCTAGCACAGATACGCAGTATTTT. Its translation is CSAREGTASTDTQYF.

The CDR3 nucleotides are TGTGCCAGCAGTTTGGGCAGGGGGCGATCTGAAGCTTTCTTT. Translated, it gives CASSLGRGRSEAFF. V is TRBV12-3 or TRBV12-4 and J is TRBJ1-1, with 8 bases lining up with TRBD1. The CDR3 has 14 residues. V lost 3 bases and J lost 6; bases outside the gene matches: 6.

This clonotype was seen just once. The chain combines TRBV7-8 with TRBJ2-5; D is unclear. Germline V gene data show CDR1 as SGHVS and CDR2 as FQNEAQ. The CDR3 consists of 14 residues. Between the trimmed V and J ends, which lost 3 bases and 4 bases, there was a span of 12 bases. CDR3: CASSLGSVGETQYF. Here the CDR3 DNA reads TGTGCCAGCAGCTTGGGATCGGTGGGAGAGACCCAGTACTTC.

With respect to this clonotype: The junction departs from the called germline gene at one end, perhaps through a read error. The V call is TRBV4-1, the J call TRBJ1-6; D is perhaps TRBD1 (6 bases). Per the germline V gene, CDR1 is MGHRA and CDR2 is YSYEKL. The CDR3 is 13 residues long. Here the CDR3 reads CASSQGNRDHLFF. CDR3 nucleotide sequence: TGCGCCAGCAGCCAAGGCAACAGGGACCACCTCTTTTTT.

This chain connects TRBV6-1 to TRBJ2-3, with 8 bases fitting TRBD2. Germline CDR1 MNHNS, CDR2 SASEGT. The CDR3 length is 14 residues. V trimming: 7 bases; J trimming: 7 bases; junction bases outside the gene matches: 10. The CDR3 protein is CASTPGGGHYTQYF. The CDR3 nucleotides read TGTGCCAGCACCCCGGGAGGGGGTCATTATACGCAGTATTTT.

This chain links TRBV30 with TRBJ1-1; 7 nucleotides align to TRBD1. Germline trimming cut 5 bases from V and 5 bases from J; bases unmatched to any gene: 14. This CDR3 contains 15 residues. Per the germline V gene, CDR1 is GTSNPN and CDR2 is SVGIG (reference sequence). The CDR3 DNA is TGTGCCTGGGCCCGTAGGAGGACAGGTTATACTGAAGCTTTCTTT. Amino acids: CAWARRRTGYTEAFF.

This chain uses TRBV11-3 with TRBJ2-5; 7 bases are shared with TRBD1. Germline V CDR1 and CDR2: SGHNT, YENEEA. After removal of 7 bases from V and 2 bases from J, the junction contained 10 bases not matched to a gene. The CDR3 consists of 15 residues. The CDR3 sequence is CASTLRDSPQETQYF. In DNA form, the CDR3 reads TGTGCCAGCACCCTCCGGGACAGCCCACAAGAGACCCAGTACTTC.

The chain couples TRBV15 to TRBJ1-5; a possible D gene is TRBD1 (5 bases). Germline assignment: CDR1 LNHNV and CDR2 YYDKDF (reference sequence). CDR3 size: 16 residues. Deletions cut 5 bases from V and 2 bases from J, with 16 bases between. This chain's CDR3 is CATSANWGGGNQPQHF. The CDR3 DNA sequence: TGTGCCACCAGCGCCAACTGGGGGGGGGGCAATCAGCCCCAGCATTTT.

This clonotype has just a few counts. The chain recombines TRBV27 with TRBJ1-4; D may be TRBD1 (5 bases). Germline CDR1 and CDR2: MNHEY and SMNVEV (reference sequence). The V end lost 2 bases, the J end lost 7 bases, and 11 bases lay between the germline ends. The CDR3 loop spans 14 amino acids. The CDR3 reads CASSLQGPTEKLFF. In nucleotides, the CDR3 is TGTGCCAGCAGTTTACAGGGCCCTACTGAAAAACTGTTTTTT.

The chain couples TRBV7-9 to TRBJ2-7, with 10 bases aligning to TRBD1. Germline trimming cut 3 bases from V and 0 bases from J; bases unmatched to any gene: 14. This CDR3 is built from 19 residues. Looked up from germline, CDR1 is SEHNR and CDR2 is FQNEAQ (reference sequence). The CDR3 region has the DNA TGTGCCAGCAGCTTGGTGGGACAGGGGCTCCGGGACAGCTCCTACGAGCAGTACTTC. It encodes CASSLVGQGLRDSSYEQYF.

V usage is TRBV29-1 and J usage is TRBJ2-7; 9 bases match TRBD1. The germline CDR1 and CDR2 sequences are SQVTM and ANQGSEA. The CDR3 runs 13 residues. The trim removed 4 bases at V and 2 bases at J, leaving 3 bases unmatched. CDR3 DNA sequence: TGCAGCGTTGTGGGACAGGGTCCCTACGAGCAGTACTTC. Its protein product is CSVVGQGPYEQYF.

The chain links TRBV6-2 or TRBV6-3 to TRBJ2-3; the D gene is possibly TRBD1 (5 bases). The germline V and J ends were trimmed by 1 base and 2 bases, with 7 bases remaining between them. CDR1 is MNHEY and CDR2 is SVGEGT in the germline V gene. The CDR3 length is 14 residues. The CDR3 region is CASSYLDTTDTQYF. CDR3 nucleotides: TGTGCCAGCAGTTACTTGGACACCACAGATACGCAGTATTTT.

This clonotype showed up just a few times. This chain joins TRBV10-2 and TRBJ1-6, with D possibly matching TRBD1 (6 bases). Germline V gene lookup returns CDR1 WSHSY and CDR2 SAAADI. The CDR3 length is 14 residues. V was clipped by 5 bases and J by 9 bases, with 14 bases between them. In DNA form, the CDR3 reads TGCGCCAGCAGTCCCGGGGGGCCTTTTTCACCCCTCCACTTT. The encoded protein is CASSPGGPFSPLHF.